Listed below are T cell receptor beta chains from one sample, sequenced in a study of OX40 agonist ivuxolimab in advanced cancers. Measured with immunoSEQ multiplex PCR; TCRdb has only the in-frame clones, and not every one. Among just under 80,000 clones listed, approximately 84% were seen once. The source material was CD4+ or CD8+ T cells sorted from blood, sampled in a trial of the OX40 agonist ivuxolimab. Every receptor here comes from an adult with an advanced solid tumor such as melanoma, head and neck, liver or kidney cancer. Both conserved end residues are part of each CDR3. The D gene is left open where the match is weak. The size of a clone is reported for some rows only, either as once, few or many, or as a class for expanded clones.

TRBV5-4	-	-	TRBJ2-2	TGTGCCAGCAAACCGAGCACAGGGTTCACCGGGGAGCTGTTTTTT	CASKPSTGFTGELFF
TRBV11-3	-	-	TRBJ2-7	TGTGCCAGCAGCCCGGGCGGCGTGGGTGGCTACGAGCAGTACTTC	CASSPGGVGGYEQYF
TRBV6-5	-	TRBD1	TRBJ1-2	TGTGCCAGCAGTTACTCGACAGGGGGCGGCTACACCTTC	CASSYSTGGGYTF
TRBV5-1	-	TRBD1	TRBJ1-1	TGCGCCAGCAGCTTCCCCGGGACAGGGTCTGACACTGAAGCTTTCTTT	CASSFPGTGSDTEAFF
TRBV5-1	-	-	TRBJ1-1	TGCGCCAGCAGCTTACAGGGAGCTGAAGCTTTCTTT	CASSLQGAEAFF
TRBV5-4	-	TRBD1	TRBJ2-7	TGTGCCAGCAGCCGGTGGGGGACAGACTACGAGCAGTACTTC	CASSRWGTDYEQYF
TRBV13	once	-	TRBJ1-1	TGTGCCAGCAGCTTAGACGCAAACATGAACACTGAAGCTTTCTTT	CASSLDANMNTEAFF
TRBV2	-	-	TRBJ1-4	TGTGCCAGCAGTCGGGGGGCCACTTTTCTTGCAACTAATGAAAAACTGTTTTTT	CASSRGATFLATNEKLFF
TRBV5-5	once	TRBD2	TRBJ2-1	TGTGCCAGCAGCTTGGGTATAGCGGGGGGATTCGGGCGTGAGCAGTTCTTC	CASSLGIAGGFGREQFF
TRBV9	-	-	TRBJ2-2	TGTGCCAGCAGCGTAGCCCGGCGGACCGGGGAGCTGTTTTTT	CASSVARRTGELFF
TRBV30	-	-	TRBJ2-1	TGTGCCTGGAGCCTCCCCCACGGAGGCAGGCCTGAGCAGTTCTTC	CAWSLPHGGRPEQFF
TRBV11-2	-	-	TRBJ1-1	TGTGCCAGCAGCTTTAAAGACACTGAAGCTTTCTTT	CASSFKDTEAFF
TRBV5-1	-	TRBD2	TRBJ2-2	TGCGCCAGCAGCCGGACTAGCAGGAGCACCGGGGAGCTGTTTTTT	CASSRTSRSTGELFF
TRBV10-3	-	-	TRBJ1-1	TGTGCCATCAGAGGGGAGGGAGGCACTGAAGCTTTCTTT	CAIRGEGGTEAFF